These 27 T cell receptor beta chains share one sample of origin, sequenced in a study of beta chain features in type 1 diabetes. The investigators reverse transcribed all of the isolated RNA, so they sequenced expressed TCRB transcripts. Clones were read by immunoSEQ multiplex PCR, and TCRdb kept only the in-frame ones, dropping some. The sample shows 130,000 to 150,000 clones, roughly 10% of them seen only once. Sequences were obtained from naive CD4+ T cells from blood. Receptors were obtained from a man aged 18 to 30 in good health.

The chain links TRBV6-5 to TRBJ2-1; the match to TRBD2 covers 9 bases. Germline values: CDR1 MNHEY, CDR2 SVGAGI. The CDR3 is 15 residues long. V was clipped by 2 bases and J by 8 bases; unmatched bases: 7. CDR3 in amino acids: CASSYQFSGGHEQFF. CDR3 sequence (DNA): TGTGCCAGCAGTTACCAGTTTAGCGGGGGACATGAGCAGTTCTTC.

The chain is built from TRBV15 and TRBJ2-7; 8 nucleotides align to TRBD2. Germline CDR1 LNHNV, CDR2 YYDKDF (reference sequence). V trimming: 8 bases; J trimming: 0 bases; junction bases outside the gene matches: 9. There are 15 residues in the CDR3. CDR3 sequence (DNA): TGTGCCACCTCTTTCTTGCGGGGGGCCTCCTACGAGCAGTACTTC. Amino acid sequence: CATSFLRGASYEQYF.

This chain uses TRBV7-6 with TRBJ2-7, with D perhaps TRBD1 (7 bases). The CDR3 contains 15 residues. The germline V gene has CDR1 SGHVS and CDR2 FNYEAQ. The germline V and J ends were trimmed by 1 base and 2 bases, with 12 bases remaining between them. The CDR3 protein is CASSLGTGEAYEQYF. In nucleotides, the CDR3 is TGTGCCAGCAGCTTAGGTACAGGGGAGGCCTACGAGCAGTACTTC.

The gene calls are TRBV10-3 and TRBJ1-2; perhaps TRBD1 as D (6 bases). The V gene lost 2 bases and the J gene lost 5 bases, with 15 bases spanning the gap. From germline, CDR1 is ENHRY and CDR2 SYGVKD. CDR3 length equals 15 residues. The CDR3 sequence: CAISEPSRDKYGYTF. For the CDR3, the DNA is TGTGCCATCAGTGAGCCGTCCCGGGACAAGTATGGCTACACCTTC.

CDR3 sequence (DNA): TGTGCCAGCAATATGCCACAGGGTACGGGGACCCAGTACTTC. It specifies CASNMPQGTGTQYF. This chain links TRBV6-1 with TRBJ2-5; D is possibly TRBD1 (6 bases). Germline CDR1 is MNHNS and CDR2 is SASEGT. V lost 7 bases and J lost 7, with 19 bases in between. The CDR3 spans 14 residues.

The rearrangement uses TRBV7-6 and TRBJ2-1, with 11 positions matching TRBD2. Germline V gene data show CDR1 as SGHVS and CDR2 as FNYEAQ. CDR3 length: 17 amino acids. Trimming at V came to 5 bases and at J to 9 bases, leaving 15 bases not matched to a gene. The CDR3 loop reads CASSPRPRSGGAFEQFF. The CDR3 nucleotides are TGTGCCAGCAGCCCCCGGCCTCGTAGCGGGGGGGCCTTTGAGCAGTTCTTC.

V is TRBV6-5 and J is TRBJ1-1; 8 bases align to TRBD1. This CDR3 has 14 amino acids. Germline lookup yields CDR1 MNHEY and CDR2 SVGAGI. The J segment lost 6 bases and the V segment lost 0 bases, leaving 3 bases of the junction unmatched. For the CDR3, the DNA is TGTGCCAGCAGTTACTCGGGACAGGCTTCTGAAGCTTTCTTT. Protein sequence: CASSYSGQASEAFF.

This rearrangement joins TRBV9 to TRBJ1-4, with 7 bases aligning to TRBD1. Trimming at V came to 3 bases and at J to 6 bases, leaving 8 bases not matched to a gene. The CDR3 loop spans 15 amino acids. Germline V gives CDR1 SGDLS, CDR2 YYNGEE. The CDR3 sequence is CASSEGDRHYEKLFF. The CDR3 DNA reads TGTGCCAGCAGCGAGGGGGACAGACACTATGAAAAACTGTTTTTT.

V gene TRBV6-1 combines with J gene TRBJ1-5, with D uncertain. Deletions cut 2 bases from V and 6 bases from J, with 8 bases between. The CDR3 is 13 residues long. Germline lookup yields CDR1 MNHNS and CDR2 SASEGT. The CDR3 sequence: CASSEISVQPQHF. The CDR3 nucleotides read TGTGCCAGCAGTGAAATATCGGTTCAGCCCCAGCATTTT.

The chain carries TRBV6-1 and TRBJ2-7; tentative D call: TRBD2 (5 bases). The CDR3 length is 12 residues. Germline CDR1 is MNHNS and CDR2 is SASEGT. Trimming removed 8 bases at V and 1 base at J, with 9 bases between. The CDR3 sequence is CASPRGSYEQYF. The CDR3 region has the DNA TGTGCCAGCCCTCGGGGATCCTACGAGCAGTACTTC.

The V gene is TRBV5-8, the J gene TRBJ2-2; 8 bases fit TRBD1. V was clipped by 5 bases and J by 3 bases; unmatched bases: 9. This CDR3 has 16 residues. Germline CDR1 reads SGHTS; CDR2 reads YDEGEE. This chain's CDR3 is CASSRVQGVDTGELFF. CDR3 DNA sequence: TGTGCCAGCAGTCGAGTACAGGGGGTCGACACCGGGGAGCTGTTTTTT.

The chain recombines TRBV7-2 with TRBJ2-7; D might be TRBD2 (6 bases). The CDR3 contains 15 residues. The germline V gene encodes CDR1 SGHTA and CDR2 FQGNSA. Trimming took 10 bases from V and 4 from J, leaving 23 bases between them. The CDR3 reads CATAATLAQAYEQYF. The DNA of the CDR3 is TGTGCCACCGCCGCGACCCTAGCGCAAGCTTACGAGCAGTACTTC. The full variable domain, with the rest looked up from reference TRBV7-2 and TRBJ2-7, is GAGVSQSPSNKVTEKGKDVELRCDPISGHTALYWYRQSLGQGLEFLIYFQGNSAPDKSGLPSDRFSAERTGGSVSTLTIQRTQQEDSAVYLCATAATLAQAYEQYFGPGTRLTVT.

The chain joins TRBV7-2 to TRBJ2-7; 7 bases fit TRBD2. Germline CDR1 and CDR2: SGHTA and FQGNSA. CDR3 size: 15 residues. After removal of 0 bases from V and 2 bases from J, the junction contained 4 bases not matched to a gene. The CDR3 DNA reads TGTGCCAGCAGCTTAGCGTCTAGCGGTACCTACGAGCAGTACTTC. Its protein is CASSLASSGTYEQYF.

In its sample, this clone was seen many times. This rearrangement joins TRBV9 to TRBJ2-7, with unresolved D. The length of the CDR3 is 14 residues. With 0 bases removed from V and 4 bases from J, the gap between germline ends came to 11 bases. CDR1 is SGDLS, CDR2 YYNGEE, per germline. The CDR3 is CASSVVPNRYEQYF. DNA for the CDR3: TGTGCCAGCAGCGTAGTCCCTAATCGGTACGAGCAGTACTTC.

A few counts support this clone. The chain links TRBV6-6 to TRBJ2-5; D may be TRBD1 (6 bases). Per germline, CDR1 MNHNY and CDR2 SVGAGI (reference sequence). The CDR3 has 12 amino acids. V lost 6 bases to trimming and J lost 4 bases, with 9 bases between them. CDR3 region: CASRTDRETQYF. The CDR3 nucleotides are TGTGCCAGCAGAACGGACAGAGAGACCCAGTACTTC.

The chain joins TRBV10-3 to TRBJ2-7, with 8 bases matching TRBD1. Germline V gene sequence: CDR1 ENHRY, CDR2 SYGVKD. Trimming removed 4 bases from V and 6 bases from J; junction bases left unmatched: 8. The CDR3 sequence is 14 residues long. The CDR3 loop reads CAISGDRKQREQYF. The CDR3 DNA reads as TGTGCCATCAGTGGGGACAGGAAACAACGCGAGCAGTACTTC.

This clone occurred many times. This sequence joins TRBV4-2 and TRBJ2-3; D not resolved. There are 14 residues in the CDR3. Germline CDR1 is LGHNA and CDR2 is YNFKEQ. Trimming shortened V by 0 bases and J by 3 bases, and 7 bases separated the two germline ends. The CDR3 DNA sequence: TGTGCCAGCAGCCAAGATATCAGAACAGATACGCAGTATTTT. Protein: CASSQDIRTDTQYF.

The CDR3, as DNA: TGTGCCAGCAGTTACTCGGCCGGGACAGGGCTAGACAATGAGCAGTTCTTC. It is translated as CASSYSAGTGLDNEQFF. The V and J genes are TRBV6-7 and TRBJ2-1, with 9 bases matching TRBD1. TRBV6-7 belongs to the ORF category, with a function that is uncertain. This CDR3 has 17 residues. The J segment lost 5 bases and the V segment lost 0 bases, leaving 8 bases of the junction unmatched.

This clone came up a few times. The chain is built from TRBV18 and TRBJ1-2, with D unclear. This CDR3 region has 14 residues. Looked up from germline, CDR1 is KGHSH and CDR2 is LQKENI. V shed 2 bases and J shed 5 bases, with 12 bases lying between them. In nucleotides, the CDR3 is TGTGCCAGCTCACCAGGGTTTGCGGATTATGGCTACACCTTC. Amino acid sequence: CASSPGFADYGYTF.

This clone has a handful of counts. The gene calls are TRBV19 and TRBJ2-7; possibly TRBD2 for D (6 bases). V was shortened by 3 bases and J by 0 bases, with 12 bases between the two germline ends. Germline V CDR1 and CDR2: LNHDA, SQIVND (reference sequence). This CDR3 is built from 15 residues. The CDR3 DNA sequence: TGTGCCAGTAGTATGGTCCCGGGGGACTCCTACGAGCAGTACTTC. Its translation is CASSMVPGDSYEQYF.

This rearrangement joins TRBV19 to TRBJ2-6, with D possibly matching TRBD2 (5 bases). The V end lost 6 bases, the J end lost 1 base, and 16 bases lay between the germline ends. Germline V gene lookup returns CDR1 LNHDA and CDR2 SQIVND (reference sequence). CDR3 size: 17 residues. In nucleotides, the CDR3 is TGTGCCAGTAGCCCCCGTCCCCCGGGATCTGGGGCCAACGTCCTGACTTTC. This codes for CASSPRPPGSGANVLTF.

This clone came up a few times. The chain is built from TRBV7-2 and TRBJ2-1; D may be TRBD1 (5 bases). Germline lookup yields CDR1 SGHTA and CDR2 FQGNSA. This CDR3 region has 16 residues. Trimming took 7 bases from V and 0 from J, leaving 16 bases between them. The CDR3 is CASKSQGAVSYNEQFF. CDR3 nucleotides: TGTGCCAGCAAATCCCAAGGGGCAGTCTCCTACAATGAGCAGTTCTTC. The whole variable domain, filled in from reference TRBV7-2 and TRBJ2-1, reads GAGVSQSPSNKVTEKGKDVELRCDPISGHTALYWYRQSLGQGLEFLIYFQGNSAPDKSGLPSDRFSAERTGGSVSTLTIQRTQQEDSAVYLCASKSQGAVSYNEQFFGPGTRLTVL.

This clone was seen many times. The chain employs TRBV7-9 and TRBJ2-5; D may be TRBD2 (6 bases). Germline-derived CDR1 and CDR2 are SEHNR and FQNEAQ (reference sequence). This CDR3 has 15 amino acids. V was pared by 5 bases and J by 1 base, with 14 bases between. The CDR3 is CASSQVGGPQETQYF. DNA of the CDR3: TGTGCCAGCAGCCAGGTGGGGGGACCCCAAGAGACCCAGTACTTC. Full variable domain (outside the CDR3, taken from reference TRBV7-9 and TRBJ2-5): DTGVSQNPRHKITKRGQNVTFRCDPISEHNRLYWYRQTLGQGPEFLTYFQNEAQLEKSRLLSDRFSAERPKGSFSTLEIQRTEQGDSAMYLCASSQVGGPQETQYFGPGTRLLVL.

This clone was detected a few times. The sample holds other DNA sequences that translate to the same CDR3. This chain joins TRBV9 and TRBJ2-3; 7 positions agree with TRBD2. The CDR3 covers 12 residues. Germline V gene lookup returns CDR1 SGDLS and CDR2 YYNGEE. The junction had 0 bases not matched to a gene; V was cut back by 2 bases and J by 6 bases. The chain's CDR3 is CASSVGGDTQYF. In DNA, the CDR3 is TGTGCCAGCAGCGTGGGGGGGGATACGCAGTATTTT.

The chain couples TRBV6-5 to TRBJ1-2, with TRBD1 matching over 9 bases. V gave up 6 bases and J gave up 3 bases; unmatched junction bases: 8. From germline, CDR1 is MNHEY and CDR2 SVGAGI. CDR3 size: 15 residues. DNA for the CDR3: TGTGCCAGCAGCCGCCCGGGACAGGGACACTATGGCTACACCTTC. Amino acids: CASSRPGQGHYGYTF.

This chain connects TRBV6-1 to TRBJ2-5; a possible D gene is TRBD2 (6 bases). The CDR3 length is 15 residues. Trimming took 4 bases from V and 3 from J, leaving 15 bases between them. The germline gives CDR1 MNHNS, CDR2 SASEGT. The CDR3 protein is CASSGSGVAEETQYF. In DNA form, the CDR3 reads TGTGCCAGCAGTGGTTCGGGGGTAGCGGAAGAGACCCAGTACTTC.

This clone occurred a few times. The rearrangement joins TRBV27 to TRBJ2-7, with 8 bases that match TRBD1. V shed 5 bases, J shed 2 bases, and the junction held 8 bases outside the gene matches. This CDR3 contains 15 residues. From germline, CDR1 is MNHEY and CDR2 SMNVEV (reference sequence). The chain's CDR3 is CASSPDRGGTYEQYF. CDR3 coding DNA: TGTGCCAGCAGTCCAGACAGGGGAGGAACCTACGAGCAGTACTTC.